The clone carrying this T cell receptor beta chain has at least ten counts. Its cognate antigen is unknown. The CDR3 is made up of 16 amino acids. With 0 bases removed from V and 0 bases from J, the gap between germline ends came to 11 bases. The V gene's germline CDR1 is SGHTA and CDR2 FQGNSA. The entry originates in a study of T cell repertoires in cytomegalovirus infection. Study at large: Alongside well-studied HLA-B-restricted CMV epitopes, recently identified HLA-C-restricted CMV epitopes were also used. Shared public TCR beta signatures pointed to both CMV infection and a matching HLA type.

TCRdb passed the reads through MiXCR, listing each CDR3 protein once. The data show 830,000 or so distinct CDR3 sequences, about 30% seen once. The study, taken as a whole, reports: Summed public TCR beta family frequency identified CMV carriers bearing the relevant HLA.

The TCR originated in a human donor in good health (CMV status not recorded). Some clones in this sample may be carry-over from other donors' samples. The chain combines TRBV7-2 with TRBJ1-2; D ambiguous. The source was cultured CD8+ T cells from PBMCs, collected from culture after CMV antigen stimulation. CDR3 nucleotide sequence: TGTGCCAGCAGCTTAGCGCTCGGAATACCTAACTATGGCTACACCTTC. Translating it yields CASSLALGIPNYGYTF. The full variable domain, rest sourced from reference TRBV7-2 and TRBJ1-2, is GAGVSQSPSNKVTEKGKDVELRCDPISGHTALYWYRQSLGQGLEFLIYFQGNSAPDKSGLPSDRFSAERTGGSVSTLTIQRTQQEDSAVYLCASSLALGIPNYGYTFGSGTRLTVV.